The text below deals with one TCR beta chain. This sample stems from a study of control samples from healthy donors and cancer patients. The data were produced by immunoSEQ multiplex PCR, yet TCRdb's version contains in-frame clones alone and is incomplete. The data contain about 180,000 clones, approximately 91% of them singletons. V lost 1 base and J lost 0, with 10 bases in between. The germline gives CDR1 MDHEN, CDR2 SYDVKM. CDR3 length: 16 amino acids. This chain joins TRBV28 and TRBJ1-5; no reliable D call. The receptor's source is a middle-aged woman in good health. The sample consisted of blood. The CDR3 sequence: CASSLSALYSNQPQHF. The CDR3 DNA is TGTGCCAGCAGTTTATCGGCCCTCTATAGCAATCAGCCCCAGCATTTT.